The 24 T cell receptor beta chains presented below share a single source sample, sequenced in a study of cytomegalovirus exposure and HLA in healthy donors. TCRdb's table, derived via immunoSEQ multiplex PCR, lists solely in-frame clones and lacks some. In the table there are about 200,000 clones, roughly 84% of which are singletons. The source material was PBMCs. All receptors derive from a woman aged 18-29 years in good health and CMV-seropositive.

In its sample, this clone was seen a few times. V gene TRBV19 combines with J gene TRBJ2-7, with 13 bases fitting TRBD2. With V trimmed by 5 bases and J by 3 bases, 22 bases remained unmatched. Germline V gives CDR1 LNHDA, CDR2 SQIVND (reference sequence). There are 21 residues in the CDR3. The CDR3 spells CASSRWGVQPLGTSGNYEQYF. Written as DNA, the CDR3 is TGTGCCAGTAGTCGTTGGGGGGTTCAACCGCTGGGGACTAGCGGGAACTACGAGCAGTACTTC.

This chain connects TRBV4-2 to TRBJ1-4; 8 bases agree with TRBD1. V trimming: 4 bases; J trimming: 7 bases; junction bases outside the gene matches: 5. Germline V gene lookup returns CDR1 LGHNA and CDR2 YNFKEQ. The CDR3 has 14 amino acids. CDR3 sequence (DNA): TGTGCCAGCAGCCCGGACAGGGCGGGTGAAAAACTGTTTTTT. Amino acid sequence: CASSPDRAGEKLFF.

The DNA for the CDR3 is TGTGCCATCAGTGATCTAAGGACTAGCGTCAGCACAGATACGCAGTATTTT. Protein sequence: CAISDLRTSVSTDTQYF. The chain uses TRBV10-3 and TRBJ2-3; TRBD2 agrees at 9 bases. Trimming took 3 bases from V and 0 from J; bases not matched to a gene: 7. The CDR3 has 17 residues. Germline CDR1 and CDR2: ENHRY and SYGVKD.

The rearrangement links TRBV4-1 to TRBJ2-7; D might be TRBD2 (5 bases). Germline V gene lookup returns CDR1 MGHRA and CDR2 YSYEKL. Trimming took off 1 base at V and 2 bases at J, with 18 bases between the two ends. CDR3 size: 17 residues. DNA of the CDR3: TGCGCCAGCAGCCAAGCCCCCATGGTGGGAGCGGCCTACGAGCAGTACTTC. This translates into CASSQAPMVGAAYEQYF.

CDR3 nucleotides: TGTGCCAGCAGGGAAGGAGGGACTCTTTATGGCTACACCTTC. Translated: CASREGGTLYGYTF. This rearrangement joins TRBV27 to TRBJ1-2; D possibly corresponds to TRBD1 (5 bases). CDR3 length equals 14 residues. The V gene's germline CDR1 is MNHEY and CDR2 SMNVEV (reference sequence). The germline V and J ends were trimmed by 6 bases and 5 bases, with 16 bases remaining between them.

This chain links TRBV4-2 with TRBJ2-7; 11 nucleotides match TRBD2. Germline CDR1 reads LGHNA; CDR2 reads YNFKEQ. The CDR3 spans 17 residues. V trimming: 2 bases; J trimming: 4 bases; junction bases outside the gene matches: 10. CDR3 loop: CASSQSIATSGIYEQYF. CDR3 coding DNA: TGTGCCAGCAGCCAAAGTATCGCGACTAGCGGGATATACGAGCAGTACTTC.

V gene TRBV7-4 combines with J gene TRBJ2-7, with 11 nucleotides matching TRBD2. V lost 6 bases to trimming and J lost 7 bases; unmatched junction nucleotides: 17. Germline CDR1 and CDR2: SGHVT and SQSDAQ. This CDR3 has 17 residues. The DNA for the CDR3 is TGTGCCAGCAGTTTAACAGGGTTAGCGGGAGGGCTGGGGGAGCAGTACTTC. Residues: CASSLTGLAGGLGEQYF.

This rearrangement joins TRBV27 to TRBJ2-7; 13 bases agree with TRBD2. The V gene's germline CDR1 is MNHEY and CDR2 SMNVEV (reference sequence). With 3 bases clipped from V and 2 bases from J, the junction kept 22 bases outside the gene matches. CDR3 length: 22 amino acids. The CDR3, as DNA: TGTGCCAGCAGTTTGCGGGCGGGGGTTTTCGGACTAGCGGGAGTAAAGCCCTACGAGCAGTACTTC. Encoded protein: CASSLRAGVFGLAGVKPYEQYF.

The CDR3: CASSIDGAGVQPQHF. The DNA for the CDR3 is TGTGCCAGTAGTATAGACGGGGCAGGGGTTCAGCCCCAGCATTTT. The chain links TRBV19 to TRBJ1-5; maybe TRBD1 (6 bases). V was shortened by 0 bases and J by 6 bases, with 12 bases between the two germline ends. The CDR3 spans 15 residues. Germline assignment: CDR1 LNHDA and CDR2 SQIVND (reference sequence).

The chain links TRBV7-2 to TRBJ1-1; no clear D gene. Germline CDR1 and CDR2: SGHTA and FQGNSA. The CDR3 is made up of 13 amino acids. Trimming cost V 5 bases and J 7 bases, with 14 bases left between them. The chain's CDR3 is CASSALNRVEAFF. CDR3 DNA: TGTGCCAGCAGCGCCCTAAACCGGGTTGAAGCTTTCTTT.

This chain joins TRBV5-8 and TRBJ1-2, with a weak D call TRBD1 (6 bases). V was clipped by 3 bases and J by 0 bases, with 12 bases between them. The CDR3 contains 15 residues. Germline assignment: CDR1 SGHTS and CDR2 YDEGEE. CDR3 protein: CASSSTGPANYGYTF. CDR3 in DNA: TGTGCCAGCAGCTCTACAGGGCCAGCTAACTATGGCTACACCTTC.

This chain uses TRBV2 with TRBJ1-2, with a tentative D call TRBD1 (6 bases). Between the trimmed V and J ends, which lost 4 bases and 8 bases, there was a span of 14 bases. CDR3 size: 13 residues. In germline, CDR1 is SNHLY, CDR2 FYNNEI. The chain's CDR3 is CASSVRGARGYTF. As DNA, the CDR3 is TGTGCCAGCAGTGTGCGGGGGGCTAGAGGCTACACCTTC.

J is TRBJ2-1 and V is TRBV18; 9 nucleotides match TRBD2. The CDR3 has 17 residues. After removal of 3 bases from V and 3 bases from J, the junction contained 9 bases not matched to a gene. Germline assignment: CDR1 KGHSH and CDR2 LQKENI. In nucleotides, the CDR3 is TGTGCCAGCTCACCCTACGCAATAGCGGGAGTCTACAATGAGCAGTTCTTC. As protein: CASSPYAIAGVYNEQFF.

The table lists this clone with a count of one. The gene calls are TRBV10-3 and TRBJ2-7, with 9 bases fitting TRBD2. This CDR3 region has 16 residues. Trimming removed 2 bases from V and 7 bases from J; junction bases left unmatched: 12. Germline CDR1 and CDR2: ENHRY and SYGVKD. CDR3 amino acids: CAISEGGPSGIGEQYF. CDR3 nucleotides: TGTGCCATCAGTGAGGGTGGTCCTAGCGGGATAGGGGAGCAGTACTTC.

This clone occurred a few times. This chain joins TRBV4-1 and TRBJ2-7; no definite D call. Germline lookup yields CDR1 MGHRA and CDR2 YSYEKL. The CDR3 has 14 amino acids. The V and J ends lost 1 base and 2 bases respectively, with 9 bases between them. CDR3 bases: TGCGCCAGCAGCCAAGTGGGCCAGCCCTACGAGCAGTACTTC. Its protein product is CASSQVGQPYEQYF.

V gene TRBV4-1 combines with J gene TRBJ2-5; D is unresolved. This CDR3 is 13 amino acids long. Germline V gives CDR1 MGHRA, CDR2 YSYEKL. V lost 4 bases to trimming and J lost 0 bases, with 6 bases between them. CDR3 protein: CASSLSYQETQYF. The DNA of the CDR3 is TGCGCCAGCAGCCTGAGTTACCAAGAGACCCAGTACTTC.

This chain links TRBV27 with TRBJ2-1; D is undetermined. V was trimmed by 7 bases and J by 2 bases, leaving 18 bases between them. Germline V gene sequence: CDR1 MNHEY, CDR2 SMNVEV (reference sequence). The CDR3 spans 16 residues. CDR3 residues: CASTAIDSHPYNEQFF. The CDR3 nucleotides are TGTGCCAGCACCGCAATCGACTCCCACCCCTACAATGAGCAGTTCTTC.

The gene calls are TRBV2 and TRBJ2-2, with TRBD1 matching over 8 bases. From germline, CDR1 is SNHLY and CDR2 FYNNEI. The CDR3 loop spans 16 amino acids. Germline trimming cut 8 bases from V and 6 bases from J; bases unmatched to any gene: 14. CDR3 coding DNA: TGTGCCAGCGGGGGGAGACAGGGGAGACTCTCCGGGGAGCTGTTTTTT. As protein: CASGGRQGRLSGELFF.

The genes are TRBV2 and TRBJ1-1, with D perhaps matching TRBD1 (5 bases). Trimming took 2 bases from V and 5 from J, leaving 12 bases between them. CDR3 length: 14 residues. Germline lookup yields CDR1 SNHLY and CDR2 FYNNEI. CDR3 in amino acids: CASSETRVRTEAFF. The CDR3, as DNA: TGTGCCAGCAGTGAAACCAGGGTAAGAACTGAAGCTTTCTTT. Looking up the rest from reference TRBV2 and TRBJ1-1 gives the full variable domain: EPEVTQTPSHQVTQMGQEVILRCVPISNHLYFYWYRQILGQKVEFLVSFYNNEISEKSEIFDDQFSVERPDGSNFTLKIRSTKLEDSAMYFCASSETRVRTEAFFGQGTRLTVV.

The sample holds one count of this clone. This chain joins TRBV18 and TRBJ1-2, with 7 positions matching TRBD1. Germline assignment: CDR1 KGHSH and CDR2 LQKENI. CDR3 size: 15 residues. J gave up 3 bases and V 6 bases, and 10 bases lay outside the gene matches. CDR3: CASSLGTESHYGYTF. As DNA, the CDR3 is TGTGCCAGCTCGCTTGGGACAGAATCTCACTATGGCTACACCTTC.

The V call is TRBV6-1, the J call TRBJ2-2; D is perhaps TRBD1 (5 bases). In germline, CDR1 is MNHNS, CDR2 SASEGT. CDR3 length equals 14 residues. Trimming removed 6 bases from V and 6 bases from J, with 14 bases in between. DNA for the CDR3: TGTGCCAGCAGGACCCAGGGTGGCGCCGGGGAGCTGTTTTTT. It codes for CASRTQGGAGELFF.

The chain combines TRBV14 with TRBJ2-7; 8 nucleotides agree with TRBD1. The CDR3 contains 15 residues. Germline CDR1 reads SGHDN; CDR2 reads FVKESK. V shed 6 bases, J shed 0 bases, and the junction held 7 bases outside the gene matches. The CDR3 nucleotides are TGTGCCAGCAGAAGGACAGGGCTCTCCTCCTACGAGCAGTACTTC. Encoded protein: CASRRTGLSSYEQYF.

V usage is TRBV7-8 and J usage is TRBJ2-7; a possible D gene is TRBD1 (8 bases). Looked up from germline, CDR1 is SGHVS and CDR2 is FQNEAQ. This CDR3 is 14 amino acids long. V gave up 5 bases and J gave up 6 bases, with 17 bases separating them. CDR3 region: CASSRAGDRLEQYF. The CDR3, as DNA: TGTGCCAGCAGCCGCGCGGGGGACAGGCTCGAGCAGTACTTC.

This clone has just a few counts. The CDR3 region has the DNA TGTGCCAGCACCAATTACGACCGGGGCAATCAGCCCCAGCATTTT. This translates into CASTNYDRGNQPQHF. The chain carries TRBV6-6 and TRBJ1-5; D is ambiguous. The V gene lost 7 bases and the J gene lost 2 bases, with 15 bases spanning the gap. There are 15 residues in the CDR3. Germline CDR1 MNHNY, CDR2 SVGAGI (reference sequence).